The rows below give T cell receptor beta chains drawn from one sample of a study of shared clonotypes between healthy human individuals. Data came from immunoSEQ multiplex PCR; TCRdb stores just in-frame clones and leaves some out. The sample consists of around 2.5 million clones, 93% of them appearing once. Source material: naive CD4+ T cells from PBMCs. These receptors were collected from a young man in good health. Some clones in this sample may be carry-over from other donors' samples. The CDR3 runs from the conserved cysteine through the conserved F or W. A D gene is named only where the DNA matches it firmly. Part of the rows lack a size; the others show once, few, many or a class for expanded clones.

v_gene	abundance	d_gene	len	j_gene	CDR3nt	CDR3aa
TRBV29-1	NA	TRBD1	14	TRBJ1-5	TGCAGCGTTGCTCCGGGACAGGGGGATCAGCCCCAGCATTTT	CSVAPGQGDQPQHF
TRBV15	once	NA	14	TRBJ1-1	TGTGCCACCAGCAGAGATCTAGGGGGCACTGAAGCTTTCTTT	CATSRDLGGTEAFF
TRBV6-1	NA	NA	13	TRBJ1-5	TGTGCCAGCATACCCGGGGGCAATCAGCCCCAGCATTTT	CASIPGGNQPQHF
TRBV7-3	NA	NA	14	TRBJ2-2	TGTGCCAGCAGCTTAGTGGGGGACGCCGGGGAGCTGTTTTTT	CASSLVGDAGELFF
TRBV11-2	NA	NA	17	TRBJ2-4	TGTGCCAGCAGCCCCCGACACGATACACTAGCCAAAAACATTCAGTACTTC	CASSPRHDTLAKNIQYF
TRBV19	NA	NA	14	TRBJ2-1	TGTGCCACCCGGGGGGCGGCATCCTACAATGAGCAGTTCTTC	CATRGAASYNEQFF
TRBV7-9	NA	TRBD2	16	TRBJ2-1	TGTGCCAGCAGCGTACCGGGACTAGCGACCAACAATGAGCAGTTCTTC	CASSVPGLATNNEQFF
TRBV7-2	NA	NA	14	TRBJ2-3	TGTGCCAGCAGCTTAGGTGGCAACACAGATACGCAGTATTTT	CASSLGGNTDTQYF
TRBV25-1	NA	NA	16	TRBJ1-6	TGTGCCAGCAGTGAATATGGCTATCAGGGTAAGTCACCCCTCCACTTT	CASSEYGYQGKSPLHF
TRBV5-7	NA	NA	16	TRBJ1-5	TGTGCCAGCAGCTTGAAAAAACTCCACCCCTCGTGGCCCCAGCATTTT	CASSLKKLHPSWPQHF
TRBV15	NA	NA	13	TRBJ1-2	TGTGCCACCAGCAGAGATGGGAACTATGGCTACACCTTC	CATSRDGNYGYTF
TRBV5-4	NA	NA	13	TRBJ1-2	TGTGCCAGCAGCTTCCAGGACGGGTATGGCTACACCTTC	CASSFQDGYGYTF
TRBV4-1	NA	NA	14	TRBJ2-7	TGCGCCAGCAGCCAAGCCTTGGAGGAGTACGAGCAGTACTTC	CASSQALEEYEQYF
TRBV9	NA	NA	16	TRBJ2-2	TGTGCCAGCAGCCCGCAGGCGAGGGCGGGCACCGGGGAGCTGTTTTTT	CASSPQARAGTGELFF
TRBV6-5	NA	TRBD1	14	TRBJ2-7	TGTGCCAGCAGTGCTGGACAGGGAAAGTACGAGCAGTACTTC	CASSAGQGKYEQYF
TRBV5-4	NA	NA	12	TRBJ1-1	TGTGCCAGCTCGACAGCGAACACTGAAGCTTTCTTT	CASSTANTEAFF
TRBV4-3	NA	NA	14	TRBJ2-1	TGCGCCAGCAGCATGAACCGGCCCTACAATGAGCAGTTCTTC	CASSMNRPYNEQFF
TRBV5-6	NA	NA	14	TRBJ1-2	TGTGCCAGCAGCCCGGGCCGCGGTTTCTATGGCTACACCTTC	CASSPGRGFYGYTF
TRBV19	NA	NA	17	TRBJ2-1	TGTGCCAGTGGGTCATCTCTAGTTGCCCCCCCCCTCAATGAGCAGTTCTTC	CASGSSLVAPPLNEQFF
TRBV27	NA	NA	15	TRBJ2-2	TGTGCCAGCAGTTTATTTGGAGTCAACACCGGGGAGCTGTTTTTT	CASSLFGVNTGELFF
TRBV5-8	NA	TRBD1	15	TRBJ1-2	TGTGCCAGCAGCTCGATTTGGGACAGGGCCTATGGCTACACCTTC	CASSSIWDRAYGYTF
TRBV19	NA	NA	15	TRBJ1-4	TGTGCCAGTAGCCACGGGGCAGGGGCTAATGAAAAACTGTTTTTT	CASSHGAGANEKLFF
TRBV5-8	once	NA	17	TRBJ1-5	TGTGCCAGCAGCTCCGGGACCTCTCCGAATAGCAATCAGCCCCAGCATTTT	CASSSGTSPNSNQPQHF
TRBV13	NA	NA	16	TRBJ2-2	TGTGCCAGCAGCCGTAGGGAGTTCGCGAACACCGGGGAGCTGTTTTTT	CASSRREFANTGELFF
TRBV28	NA	NA	14	TRBJ1-4	TGTGCCAGCGGGGAACAGCCAACTAATGAAAAACTGTTTTTT	CASGEQPTNEKLFF
TRBV5-1	NA	NA	14	TRBJ2-3	TGCGCCAGCAGCGCGGGACAAGTGACAGATACGCAGTATTTT	CASSAGQVTDTQYF
TRBV19	NA	NA	22	TRBJ1-4	TGTGCCAGTAGTGGGCCCCCCTGGTGGGGGCGGGGGCAAGTCCGAGGAGGTGAAAAACTGTTTTTT	CASSGPPWWGRGQVRGGEKLFF
TRBV5-1	NA	TRBD1	15	TRBJ1-4	TGCGCCAGCAGCTTGACCGGGACAGGGGCTGAAAAACTGTTTTTT	CASSLTGTGAEKLFF
TRBV29-1	NA	NA	13	TRBJ2-3	TGCAGCGTTGAGGCCCAGAATACAGATACGCAATATTTT	CSVEAQNTDTQYF
TRBV7-2	NA	NA	13	TRBJ2-5	TGTGCCAGCAGCTTTAGAGGGGTAGAGACCCAGTACTTC	CASSFRGVETQYF
TRBV6-5	NA	NA	13	TRBJ1-4	TGTGCCAGCAGGCAACCTTTGGGGGAAAAACTGTTTTTT	CASRQPLGEKLFF
TRBV7-2	NA	NA	14	TRBJ1-2	TGTGCCAGCAGCTTAGTGGATCAGGGGTATGGCTACACCTTC	CASSLVDQGYGYTF
TRBV28	NA	TRBD2	15	TRBJ2-1	TGTGCCAGCAGTTTAGTAGCGGGAGTTGGAGATGAGCAGTTCTTC	CASSLVAGVGDEQFF
TRBV7-2	NA	TRBD1	16	TRBJ1-1	TGTGCCAGCAGCTTGTACAGGGGGGAAATGAACACTGAAGCTTTCTTT	CASSLYRGEMNTEAFF
TRBV30	NA	NA	13	TRBJ1-2	TGTGCCTGGAGTACAGCTTCAATCGGTGGCTACACCTTC	CAWSTASIGGYTF
TRBV9	once	NA	13	TRBJ2-3	TGTGCCAGCAGCGTACAGGGCACAGATACGCAGTATTTT	CASSVQGTDTQYF
TRBV16	NA	NA	13	TRBJ1-1	TGTGCCAGCAGCCAATCCACGAGGGGCTGGGCTTTCTTT	CASSQSTRGWAFF
TRBV30	NA	TRBD2	15	TRBJ2-7	TGTGCCTGGAGTTTTGCGGGAGCGATCTCCTACGAGCAGTACTTC	CAWSFAGAISYEQYF
TRBV5-1	once	NA	14	TRBJ2-3	TGCGCCAGCAGCTTCGCTAGTTTATCGGATACGCAGTATTTT	CASSFASLSDTQYF
TRBV7-3	NA	TRBD2	15	TRBJ2-7	TGTGCCAGCAGCTTAGGACTAGCGGGCACCTACGAGCAGTACTTC	CASSLGLAGTYEQYF
TRBV9	NA	NA	14	TRBJ2-3	TGTGCCAGCAGCCGGGCCCAGCCGGTTGATACGCAGTATTTT	CASSRAQPVDTQYF
TRBV18	once	NA	15	TRBJ1-1	TGTGCCAGCTCACCTTATGCCGACGGAAACACTGAAGCTTTCTTT	CASSPYADGNTEAFF
TRBV30	NA	NA	13	TRBJ2-3	TGTGCCTGGAGTCCCCCGAGTTCTGATACGCAGTATTTT	CAWSPPSSDTQYF
TRBV6-5	few	NA	13	TRBJ1-1	TGTGCCAGCAGTTACAACAGGGTGACTGAAGCTTTCTTT	CASSYNRVTEAFF
TRBV7-6	NA	NA	14	TRBJ2-3	TGTGCCAGCAGCCAGCCAGGGGGGGCAGATACGCAGTATTTT	CASSQPGGADTQYF
TRBV15	NA	NA	12	TRBJ2-1	TGTGCCACCAGCAGAGAAGGACCTGAGCAGTTCTTC	CATSREGPEQFF